This T cell receptor beta chain is drawn from a study of OX40 agonist ivuxolimab in advanced cancers. Study information: Patients' therapy was ivuxolimab, an antibody that acts as an agonist of OX40 (CD134).

Notes on the study in general: There were, on average, more expanded clones in CD8+ T cells than in CD4+.

V gave up 6 bases and J gave up 2 bases, with 16 bases separating them. The CDR3 runs 15 residues. The germline V gene has CDR1 KGHSH and CDR2 LQKENI. TCRdb keeps only in-frame clones here, not all; method: immunoSEQ multiplex PCR. The table lists some 70,000 clones, about 90% of them singletons, with around 3% in the top ten. This clone appeared a single time. As yet, its antigen is unknown. V is TRBV18 and J is TRBJ1-1, with D possibly being TRBD1 (5 bases). This clonotype originated in an adult with an advanced solid tumor such as melanoma, head and neck, liver or kidney cancer. Sequencing used CD4+ or CD8+ T cells sorted from blood, obtained in a trial of the OX40 agonist ivuxolimab. The CDR3 coding sequence is TGTGCCAGCTCCCGGGACGACAGCGGAAACACTGAAGCTTTCTTT. This encodes CASSRDDSGNTEAFF. The full variable domain, with the rest looked up from reference TRBV18 and TRBJ1-1, is NAGVMQNPRHLVRRRGQEARLRCSPMKGHSHVYWYRQLPEEGLKFMVYLQKENIIDESGMPKERFSAEFPKEGPSILRIQQVVRGDSAAYFCASSRDDSGNTEAFFGQGTRLTVV.